This T cell receptor beta chain came from a study of identical twins. Study-level points and caveats: Out-of-frame beta chain sequences displayed weaker excess sharing between twins.

Healthy Caucasians alone served as donors. This clonotype was picked up a small number of times. What it recognizes is unknown. Carrying unique molecular identifiers, the cDNA also gained a universal primer site through template switching. TCRdb recomputed calls from the 5' RACE reads with MiXCR, one row per CDR3 protein. The table has fewer than 350,000 distinct CDR3 sequences, more than 6.5% seen once. Another study also made use of these data, one on yellow fever vaccine responses in identical twins.

The clonotype comes from a woman aged 18-30 years in good health. Sequences were obtained from memory (CD45RO+) T cells sorted from blood.

As DNA, the CDR3 is TGTGCCAGCAGCTTCGACTTGACCTCCTACGAGCAGTACGTC. This sequence encodes CASSFDLTSYEQYV. The rearrangement uses TRBV7-2 and TRBJ2-7; no clear D. V was shortened by 3 bases and J by 0 bases, with 9 bases between the two germline ends. The CDR3 is 14 residues long. The germline V gene has CDR1 SGHTA and CDR2 FQGNSA.